This T cell receptor (beta chain) was obtained from a study of T cell repertoires in cytomegalovirus infection (dated 2019 in TCRdb). About the study as a whole: The peptide stimulations were aimed at well-studied HLA-B-restricted epitopes as well as recently identified HLA-C-restricted CMV epitopes, whose presentation resists viral immunomodulation. Donor HLA type was relevant to the analysis, as public TCR beta signatures indicated carriage of CMV infection together with the matching HLA type. What the research found in general, with its limitations: Carriers of CMV infection plus the relevant HLA type were discriminated by the cumulative frequency of public TCR beta family members in the study cohort and in an independent roughly 370-donor cohort. The ex vivo response was dominated by HLA-C-restricted CMV-specific TCR beta clonotypes, which also provided the single most frequent clonotype in two of eight donors.

On this clonotype itself: What this receptor recognizes is not known. There are no base qualities to consult, and no much larger clone falls within one base.

The sample's treatment or condition label is to be understood as: in vitro stimulation with specific CMV peptide epitopes to enrich CMV-specific T cells. In the germline V gene, CDR1 corresponds to SQVTM and CDR2 to ANQGSEA. The germline ends are 12 bases apart after V is trimmed by 6 bases and J by 4 bases. Taken from cysteine to phenylalanine, the CDR3 has 13 residues. Of the read, only the CDR3 DNA is kept; its 39 bases are in frame from base 1. Sequencing took place on an Illumina HiSeq 1500. The raw public reads went through TCRdb reprocessing: fastp at Q25, MiXCR clone calling, in-frame beta chains kept. Each entry is one CDR3 protein sequence, shown with its most common DNA and genes. Present in this sample are about a million distinct CDR3 sequences, roughly 31% of which were seen just once. Over 10% of the sample rests with the top ten.

This sequence originates from a human donor in good health (CMV status not recorded). Some clones in this sample may be carry-over from other donors' samples. The receptor chain draws on TRBV29-1 and TRBJ2-2; the D call could be TRBD1 or TRBD2, with each sharing 5 bases. The starting material was cultured CD8+ T cells from PBMCs, obtained from culture after CMV antigen stimulation. The DNA sequence is as follows: TGCAGCGTCTCCGGGACGTTCACCGGGGAGCTGTTTTTT. Its translation reads: CSVSGTFTGELFF.